These 24 T cell receptor beta chains came from one sample sequenced in a study of T cells after yellow fever vaccination. TCRdb re-called the 5' RACE reads with MiXCR, one entry per CDR3 protein. The table records 550,000 or so distinct CDR3 sequences, roughly a fifth of them present only once. The source was PBMCs, collected 15 days after the yellow fever booster vaccination. These receptors came from a man aged 25-40 years who received the YFV17D yellow fever vaccine.

V is TRBV6-2 or TRBV6-3 and J is TRBJ2-1; D remains unclear. Germline CDR1 reads MNHEY; CDR2 reads SVGEGT. The CDR3 is made up of 12 amino acids. The V gene lost 2 bases and the J gene lost 9 bases, with 8 bases spanning the gap. The CDR3 DNA is TGTGCCAGCAGTTACCCTCCTAGTGAGCAGTTCTTC. This codes for CASSYPPSEQFF.

V and J are TRBV2 and TRBJ2-7; no definite D call. CDR1 and CDR2 (germline): SNHLY, FYNNEI. This CDR3 contains 12 residues. Trimming took off 10 bases at V and 6 bases at J, with 16 bases between the two ends. This chain's CDR3 is CATTDGLREQYF. CDR3 DNA: TGTGCCACCACCGACGGGCTGCGCGAGCAGTACTTC.

This clonotype was recorded a few times. The chain couples TRBV28 to TRBJ2-7, with D tentatively TRBD1 (5 bases). In germline, CDR1 is MDHEN, CDR2 SYDVKM. CDR3 size: 12 residues. Trimming shortened V by 6 bases and J by 6 bases, and 12 bases separated the two germline ends. The chain's CDR3 is CASRDPGFEQYF. CDR3 DNA sequence: TGTGCCAGCAGAGATCCAGGGTTCGAGCAGTACTTC.

This chain joins TRBV5-4 and TRBJ2-2; the match to TRBD2 covers 14 bases. Germline V lookup: CDR1 SGHNT, CDR2 YYREEE (reference sequence). The V gene end was trimmed by 4 bases and the J gene end by 5 bases; junction bases not matched to a gene: 4. The CDR3 length is 16 residues. CDR3 coding DNA: TGTGCCAGCAGCATCTGGACTAGCGGGAGGACCGGGGAGCTGTTTTTT. It codes for CASSIWTSGRTGELFF.

This clonotype was observed a handful of times. The chain has TRBV4-2 and TRBJ2-1, with TRBD2 matching over 7 bases. The germline V gene encodes CDR1 LGHNA and CDR2 YNFKEQ. The ends lost 2 bases at V and 0 bases at J; junction bases unmatched: 10. This CDR3 comprises 18 residues. The CDR3 loop reads CASSQNPSGTLSYNEQFF. The CDR3 DNA sequence: TGTGCCAGCAGCCAAAATCCTAGCGGCACCCTCTCCTACAATGAGCAGTTCTTC.

This clonotype appeared a few times. The chain employs TRBV5-8 and TRBJ2-7, with a weak D call TRBD1 (5 bases). Germline loops: CDR1 SGHTS, CDR2 YDEGEE. The V gene lost 1 base and the J gene lost 2 bases, with 16 bases spanning the gap. This CDR3 spans 16 amino acids. CDR3 sequence: CASSLYVRVTTYEQYF. Here the CDR3 DNA reads TGTGCCAGCAGCTTGTATGTCAGGGTGACCACCTACGAGCAGTACTTC.

This chain uses TRBV27 with TRBJ2-1, with 8 bases fitting TRBD2. The CDR3 contains 13 residues. With 3 bases clipped from V and 15 bases from J, the junction kept 10 bases outside the gene matches. CDR1 is MNHEY, CDR2 SMNVEV, per germline (reference sequence). This CDR3 is CASSFTGLGRWFF. Here the CDR3 DNA reads TGTGCCAGCAGTTTCACGGGACTAGGCCGGTGGTTCTTC.

The chain employs TRBV5-1 and TRBJ2-5, with 9 bases fitting TRBD2. CDR1 is SGHRS and CDR2 is YFSETQ in the germline V gene. With V trimmed by 3 bases and J by 4 bases, 10 bases remained unmatched. This CDR3 is built from 16 residues. In nucleotides, the CDR3 is TGCGCCAGCAGCTCCGAAGCGGGAGGCGTGGGAGAGACCCAGTACTTC. It is translated as CASSSEAGGVGETQYF.

This clonotype has only a few counts. The J gene is TRBJ2-7, the V gene TRBV5-1, with D unclear. There are 15 residues in the CDR3. Between the trimmed V and J ends, which lost 4 bases and 2 bases, there was a span of 16 bases. CDR1 is SGHRS, CDR2 YFSETQ, per germline. The CDR3 loop is CASSPRASGAYEQYF. CDR3 nucleotide sequence: TGCGCCAGCAGCCCCCGGGCCTCTGGGGCCTACGAGCAGTACTTC.

In this sample, this clonotype turned up a few times. The V and J genes are TRBV12-3 or TRBV12-4 and TRBJ1-2; 12 nucleotides agree with TRBD1. V lost 7 bases and J lost 11; bases outside the gene matches: 5. The CDR3 runs to 12 residues. This CDR3 is CASTPGQGAYTF. The CDR3 region has the DNA TGTGCCAGCACTCCGGGACAGGGGGCTTACACCTTC.

Only a few counts were recorded for this clonotype. The V gene is TRBV5-5, the J gene TRBJ2-7, with TRBD2 identical over 11 bases. This CDR3 contains 16 residues. The V segment lost 4 bases and the J segment 2 bases; nucleotides outside the gene matches: 8. Germline CDR1 reads SGHKS; CDR2 reads YYEKEE (reference sequence). CDR3 sequence (DNA): TGTGCCAGCAGCCTCACCCCTAGCGGGAGGACCTACGAGCAGTACTTC. Translation: CASSLTPSGRTYEQYF.

This chain links TRBV7-2 with TRBJ2-3; no clear D. The V end lost 0 bases, the J end lost 3 bases, and 10 bases lay between the germline ends. The CDR3 length is 15 residues. Germline CDR1 SGHTA, CDR2 FQGNSA. The CDR3 bases are TGTGCCAGCAGCTTAGCGCGGCTAGAGACAGATACGCAGTATTTT. It yields the protein CASSLARLETDTQYF.

The V call is TRBV4-2, the J call TRBJ1-5; D is undetermined. Trimming shortened V by 0 bases and J by 5 bases, and 11 bases separated the two germline ends. The V gene's germline CDR1 is LGHNA and CDR2 YNFKEQ. CDR3 length: 15 amino acids. CDR3: CASSQDMSRDQPQHF. The CDR3 DNA sequence: TGTGCCAGCAGCCAAGATATGAGTCGGGATCAGCCCCAGCATTTT.

The chain is built from TRBV7-3 and TRBJ2-4, with D uncertain. CDR3 length: 18 amino acids. The germline V gene encodes CDR1 SGHTA and CDR2 FQGTGA. Trimming removed 0 bases from V and 0 bases from J, with 15 bases in between. The CDR3 region has the DNA TGTGCCAGCAGCTTAACGTTTCAACATCGGCTAGCCAAAAACATTCAGTACTTC. Protein sequence: CASSLTFQHRLAKNIQYF.

There are a few counts of this clonotype. The rearrangement uses TRBV6-2 or TRBV6-3 and TRBJ2-6, with D perhaps matching TRBD2 (6 bases). The length of the CDR3 is 19 residues. Germline V CDR1 and CDR2: MNHEY, SVGEGT. The ends were cut back, 9 bases at V and 0 bases at J, with 24 bases in the middle. CDR3 DNA sequence: TGTGCCAGTTTCCGTCCGGTCGGCGGGGTAGACTCTGGGGCCAACGTCCTGACTTTC. This translates into CASFRPVGGVDSGANVLTF.

V is TRBV12-3 or TRBV12-4 and J is TRBJ2-7; D uncertain. V lost 6 bases to trimming and J lost 7 bases, with 10 bases between them. The CDR3 contains 11 residues. CDR3 loop: CASRLWGEQYF. CDR3 sequence (DNA): TGTGCCAGCAGGCTGTGGGGAGAGCAGTACTTC.

The chain uses TRBV29-1 and TRBJ2-7; TRBD2 is a possible D gene (5 bases). Germline assignment: CDR1 SQVTM and CDR2 ANQGSEA. The V end was cut by 7 bases, the J end by 5 bases, with 12 bases between. CDR3 length: 11 amino acids. Here the CDR3 reads CSGRDGHEQYF. The CDR3 nucleotides are TGCAGCGGTCGGGATGGACACGAGCAGTACTTC.

V is TRBV7-2 and J is TRBJ1-3; D may be TRBD1 (5 bases). Germline lookup yields CDR1 SGHTA and CDR2 FQGNSA. This CDR3 spans 13 amino acids. V was trimmed by 3 bases and J by 4 bases, leaving 7 bases between them. The CDR3 is CASSFYRGNTIYF. CDR3 sequence (DNA): TGTGCCAGCAGCTTCTACAGGGGAAACACCATATATTTT.

The chain employs TRBV5-1 and TRBJ2-7; TRBD2 is a possible D gene (7 bases). Trimming removed 0 bases at V and 5 bases at J, with 15 bases between. The CDR3 consists of 15 residues. CDR1 SGHRS and CDR2 YFSETQ come from the germline V gene. In nucleotides, the CDR3 is TGCGCCAGCAGCTTGGGCGGGGGCGCAGGCGACGAGCAGTACTTC. Its translation is CASSLGGGAGDEQYF.

This chain uses TRBV7-8 with TRBJ2-1; D gene ambiguous. The length of the CDR3 is 14 residues. Germline V lookup: CDR1 SGHVS, CDR2 FQNEAQ. Deletions cut 2 bases from V and 4 bases from J, with 9 bases between. CDR3 residues: CASSLMERYNEQFF. In DNA form, the CDR3 reads TGTGCCAGCAGCTTAATGGAAAGGTACAATGAGCAGTTCTTC.

The chain joins TRBV2 to TRBJ2-1, with 7 bases identical to TRBD2. This CDR3 has 17 amino acids. Germline V gene data show CDR1 as SNHLY and CDR2 as FYNNEI. Germline trimming cut 7 bases from V and 0 bases from J; bases unmatched to any gene: 12. Here the CDR3 reads CASIYSPSGVSYNEQFF. The DNA of the CDR3 is TGTGCCAGCATTTATTCCCCTAGCGGAGTCTCCTACAATGAGCAGTTCTTC.

The table lists this clonotype with many counts. The chain uses TRBV7-2 and TRBJ2-5; tentative D call: TRBD1 (5 bases). Germline loops: CDR1 SGHTA, CDR2 FQGNSA. V lost 8 bases and J 6 bases, leaving 19 bases between the germline ends. This CDR3 has 14 amino acids. CDR3 DNA: TGTGCCAGCCGCCCATTAAGGGGCGGAAAGACCCAGTACTTC. Amino acid sequence: CASRPLRGGKTQYF. The full variable domain, its missing parts supplied by reference TRBV7-2 and TRBJ2-5, is GAGVSQSPSNKVTEKGKDVELRCDPISGHTALYWYRQSLGQGLEFLIYFQGNSAPDKSGLPSDRFSAERTGGSVSTLTIQRTQQEDSAVYLCASRPLRGGKTQYFGPGTRLLVL.

This clonotype was seen a handful of times. The chain is built from TRBV7-3 and TRBJ2-1, with TRBD2 identical over 8 bases. Germline CDR1 SGHTA, CDR2 FQGTGA. Trimming at V came to 1 base and at J to 7 bases, leaving 9 bases not matched to a gene. This CDR3 has 16 amino acids. The CDR3 protein is CASSLNAAGGRNEQFF. CDR3 DNA sequence: TGTGCCAGCAGCTTAAACGCCGCGGGAGGTCGGAATGAGCAGTTCTTC.

The V gene is TRBV3-1, the J gene TRBJ1-1; D not resolved. Per germline, CDR1 LGHDT and CDR2 YNNKEL (reference sequence). V gave up 1 base and J gave up 3 bases, with 6 bases separating them. The length of the CDR3 is 13 residues. DNA of the CDR3: TGTGCCAGCAGCCAAGGATATGACACTGAAGCTTTCTTT. Its translation: CASSQGYDTEAFF.